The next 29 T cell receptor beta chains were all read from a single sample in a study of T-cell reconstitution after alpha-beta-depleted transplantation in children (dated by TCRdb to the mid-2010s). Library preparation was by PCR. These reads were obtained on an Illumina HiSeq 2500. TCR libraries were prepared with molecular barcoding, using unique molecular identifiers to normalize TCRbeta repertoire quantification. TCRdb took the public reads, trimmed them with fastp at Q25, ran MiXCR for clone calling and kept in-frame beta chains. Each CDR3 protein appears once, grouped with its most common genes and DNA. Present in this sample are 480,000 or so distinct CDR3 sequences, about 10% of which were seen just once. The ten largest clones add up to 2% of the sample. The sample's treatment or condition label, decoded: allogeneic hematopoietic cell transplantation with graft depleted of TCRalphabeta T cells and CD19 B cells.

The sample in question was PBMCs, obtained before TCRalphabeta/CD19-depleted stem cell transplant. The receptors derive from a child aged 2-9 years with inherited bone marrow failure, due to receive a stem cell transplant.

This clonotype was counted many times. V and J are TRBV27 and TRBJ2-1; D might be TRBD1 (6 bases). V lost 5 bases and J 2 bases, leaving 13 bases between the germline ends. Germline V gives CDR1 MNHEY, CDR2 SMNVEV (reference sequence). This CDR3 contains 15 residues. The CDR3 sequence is CASSNRVGPYNEQFF. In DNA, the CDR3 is TGTGCCAGCAGTAACAGGGTTGGGCCCTACAATGAGCAGTTCTTC.

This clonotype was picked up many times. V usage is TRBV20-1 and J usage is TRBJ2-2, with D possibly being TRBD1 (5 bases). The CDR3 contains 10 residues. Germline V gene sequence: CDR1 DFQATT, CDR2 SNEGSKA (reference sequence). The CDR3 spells CRGPTGELFF. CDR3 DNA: TGCAGGGGGCCCACCGGGGAGCTGTTTTTT.

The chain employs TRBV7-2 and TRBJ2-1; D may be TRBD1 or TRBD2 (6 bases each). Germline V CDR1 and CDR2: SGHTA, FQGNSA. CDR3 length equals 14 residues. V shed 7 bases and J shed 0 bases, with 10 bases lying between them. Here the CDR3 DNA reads TGTGCCAGCAAAGGAGGGGGCTCCTACAATGAGCAGTTCTTC. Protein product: CASKGGGSYNEQFF.

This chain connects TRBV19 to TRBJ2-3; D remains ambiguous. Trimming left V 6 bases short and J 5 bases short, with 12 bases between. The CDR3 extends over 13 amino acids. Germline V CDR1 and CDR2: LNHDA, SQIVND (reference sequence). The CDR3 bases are TGTGCCAGTAGCTCCCTACGTCGAGATACGCAGTATTTT. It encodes CASSSLRRDTQYF. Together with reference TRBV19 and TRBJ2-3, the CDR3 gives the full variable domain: DGGITQSPKYLFRKEGQNVTLSCEQNLNHDAMYWYRQDPGQGLRLIYYSQIVNDFQKGDIAEGYSVSREKKESFPLTVTSAQKNPTAFYLCASSSLRRDTQYFGPGTRLTVL.

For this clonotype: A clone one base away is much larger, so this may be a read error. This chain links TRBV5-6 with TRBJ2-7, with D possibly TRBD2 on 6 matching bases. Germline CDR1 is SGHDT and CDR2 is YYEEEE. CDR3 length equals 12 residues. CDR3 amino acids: CASPTRSGREEF. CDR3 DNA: TGTGCCAGCCCGACCCGTTCGGGCAGGGAGGAATTC.

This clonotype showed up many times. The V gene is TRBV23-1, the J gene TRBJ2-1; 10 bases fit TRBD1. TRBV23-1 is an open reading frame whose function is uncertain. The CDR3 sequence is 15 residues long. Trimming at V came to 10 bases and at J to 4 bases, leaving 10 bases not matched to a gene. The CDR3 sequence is CANPRQGAWYNEQFF. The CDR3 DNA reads TGCGCCAACCCTCGACAGGGGGCATGGTACAATGAGCAGTTCTTC.

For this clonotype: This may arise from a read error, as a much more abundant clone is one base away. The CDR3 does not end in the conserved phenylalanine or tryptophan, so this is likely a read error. The CDR3, as DNA: TGCGCCAGCAGGGGCGGGAGGGCCTTGGATGAGCAGTTCCTC. Amino acids: CASRGGRALDEQFL. This chain connects TRBV5-1 to TRBJ2-1, with TRBD2 matching over 9 bases. V lost 5 bases, J lost 8 bases, and 8 bases stayed unmatched. This CDR3 has 14 amino acids. CDR1 and CDR2 (germline): SGHRS, YFSETQ.

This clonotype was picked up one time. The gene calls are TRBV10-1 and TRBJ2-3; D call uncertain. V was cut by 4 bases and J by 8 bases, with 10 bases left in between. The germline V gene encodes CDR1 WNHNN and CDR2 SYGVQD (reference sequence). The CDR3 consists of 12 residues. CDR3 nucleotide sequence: TGCGCCAGCAGTGCTAGTCTCAGTACGCAGTATTTT. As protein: CASSASLSTQYF.

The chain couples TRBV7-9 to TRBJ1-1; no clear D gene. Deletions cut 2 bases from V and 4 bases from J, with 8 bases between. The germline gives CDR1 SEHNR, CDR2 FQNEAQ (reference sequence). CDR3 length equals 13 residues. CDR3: CASSLHPPTEAFF. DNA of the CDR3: TGTGCCAGCAGCTTACATCCGCCCACTGAAGCTTTCTTT.

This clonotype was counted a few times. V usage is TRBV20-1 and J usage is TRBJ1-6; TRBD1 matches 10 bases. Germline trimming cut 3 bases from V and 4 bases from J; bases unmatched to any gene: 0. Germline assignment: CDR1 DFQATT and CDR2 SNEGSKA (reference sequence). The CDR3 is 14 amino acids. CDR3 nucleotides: TGCAGTGCTAGGGGACAGGGGTATAATTCACCCCTCCACTTT. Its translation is CSARGQGYNSPLHF.

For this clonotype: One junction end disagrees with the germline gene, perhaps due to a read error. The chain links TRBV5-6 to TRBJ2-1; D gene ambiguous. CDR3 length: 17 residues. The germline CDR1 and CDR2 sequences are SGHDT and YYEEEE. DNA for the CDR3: TGTGCCGGCAGCTTGTTTCCTGTGGGAACGTGGTACAATGAGCAGTTCTTC. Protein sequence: CAGSLFPVGTWYNEQFF.

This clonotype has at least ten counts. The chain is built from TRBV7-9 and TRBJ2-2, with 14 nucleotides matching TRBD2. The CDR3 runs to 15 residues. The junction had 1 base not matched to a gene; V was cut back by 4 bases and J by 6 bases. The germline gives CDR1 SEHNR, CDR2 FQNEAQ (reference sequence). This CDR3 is CASSSGLAGAGELFF. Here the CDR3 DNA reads TGTGCCAGCAGCTCGGGACTAGCGGGAGCCGGGGAGCTGTTTTTT. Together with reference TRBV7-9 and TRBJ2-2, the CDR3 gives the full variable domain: DTGVSQNPRHKITKRGQNVTFRCDPISEHNRLYWYRQTLGQGPEFLTYFQNEAQLEKSRLLSDRFSAERPKGSFSTLEIQRTEQGDSAMYLCASSSGLAGAGELFFGEGSRLTVL.

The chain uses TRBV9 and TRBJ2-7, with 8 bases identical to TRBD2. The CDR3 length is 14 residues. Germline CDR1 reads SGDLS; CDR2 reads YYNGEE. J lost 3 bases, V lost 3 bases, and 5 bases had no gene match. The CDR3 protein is CASSAGGTNYEQYF. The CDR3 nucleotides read TGTGCCAGCAGCGCGGGAGGGACAAACTACGAGCAGTACTTC.

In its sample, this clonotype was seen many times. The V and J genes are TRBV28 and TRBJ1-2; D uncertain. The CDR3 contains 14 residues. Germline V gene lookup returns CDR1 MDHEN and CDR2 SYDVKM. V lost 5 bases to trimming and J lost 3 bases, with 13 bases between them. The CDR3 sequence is CASSLKTEYYGYTF. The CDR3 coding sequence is TGTGCCAGCAGTCTAAAGACGGAATACTATGGCTACACCTTC.

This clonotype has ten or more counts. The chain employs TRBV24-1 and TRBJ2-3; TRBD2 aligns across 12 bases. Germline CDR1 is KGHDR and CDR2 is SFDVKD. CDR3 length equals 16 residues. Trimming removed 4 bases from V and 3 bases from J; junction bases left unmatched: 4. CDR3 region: CATSDPGTSGTDTQYF. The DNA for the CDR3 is TGTGCCACCAGTGACCCCGGGACTAGCGGGACAGATACGCAGTATTTT.

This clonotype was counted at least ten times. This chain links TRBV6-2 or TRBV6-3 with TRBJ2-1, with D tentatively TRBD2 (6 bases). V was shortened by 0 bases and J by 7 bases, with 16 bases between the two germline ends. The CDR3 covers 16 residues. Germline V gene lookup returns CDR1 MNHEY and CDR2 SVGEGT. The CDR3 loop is CASSYSGTWTSNEQFF. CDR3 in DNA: TGTGCCAGCAGTTACTCAGGGACTTGGACCTCGAATGAGCAGTTCTTC.

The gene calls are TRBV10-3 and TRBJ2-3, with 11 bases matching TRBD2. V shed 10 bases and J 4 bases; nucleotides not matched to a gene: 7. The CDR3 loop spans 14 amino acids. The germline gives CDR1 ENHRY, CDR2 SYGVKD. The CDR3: CATDSGRAADTQYF. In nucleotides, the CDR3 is TGTGCCACCGATAGCGGGAGGGCCGCAGATACGCAGTATTTT.

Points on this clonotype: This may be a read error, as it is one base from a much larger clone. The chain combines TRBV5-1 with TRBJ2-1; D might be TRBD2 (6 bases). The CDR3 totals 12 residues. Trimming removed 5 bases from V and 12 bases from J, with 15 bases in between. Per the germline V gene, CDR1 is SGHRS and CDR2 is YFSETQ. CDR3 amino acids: CASRYSSVSQFF. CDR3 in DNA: TGCGCCAGCAGATATTCTAGCGTTTCGCAGTTCTTC.

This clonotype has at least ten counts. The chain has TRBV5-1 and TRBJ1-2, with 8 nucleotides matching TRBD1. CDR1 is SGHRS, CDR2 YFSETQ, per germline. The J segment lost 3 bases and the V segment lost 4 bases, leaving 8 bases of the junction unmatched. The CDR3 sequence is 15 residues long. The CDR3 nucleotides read TGCGCCAGCAGCCCAAGGCCGGGACAGGACTATGGCTACACCTTC. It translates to CASSPRPGQDYGYTF.

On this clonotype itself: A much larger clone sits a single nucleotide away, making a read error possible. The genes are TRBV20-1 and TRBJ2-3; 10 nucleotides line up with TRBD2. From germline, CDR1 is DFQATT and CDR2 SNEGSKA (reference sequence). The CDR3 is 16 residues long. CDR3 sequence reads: CSRRTSGPPSTNTQYF. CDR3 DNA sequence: TGCAGTAGGCGGACTAGCGGCCCTCCTAGCACAAATACGCAGTATTTT.

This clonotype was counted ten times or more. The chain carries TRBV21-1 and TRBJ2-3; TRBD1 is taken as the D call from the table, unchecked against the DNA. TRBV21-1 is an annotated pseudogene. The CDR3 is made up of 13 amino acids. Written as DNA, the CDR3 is TGTGCCACAGACAGGGGAAGCACAGATACGCAGTATTTT. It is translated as CATDRGSTDTQYF.

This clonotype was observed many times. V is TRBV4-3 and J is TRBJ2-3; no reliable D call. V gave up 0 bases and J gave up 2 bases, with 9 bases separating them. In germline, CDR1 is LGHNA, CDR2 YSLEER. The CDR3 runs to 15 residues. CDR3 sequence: CASSQEWRTTDTQYF. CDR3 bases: TGCGCCAGCAGCCAAGAATGGCGGACCACAGATACGCAGTATTTT.

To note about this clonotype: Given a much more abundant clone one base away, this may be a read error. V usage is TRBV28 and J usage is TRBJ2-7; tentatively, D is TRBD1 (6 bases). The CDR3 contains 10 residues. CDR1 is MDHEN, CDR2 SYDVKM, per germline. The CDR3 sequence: CASSFQTGRF. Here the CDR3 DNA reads TGTGCCAGCAGTTTCCAGACAGGACGCTTC.

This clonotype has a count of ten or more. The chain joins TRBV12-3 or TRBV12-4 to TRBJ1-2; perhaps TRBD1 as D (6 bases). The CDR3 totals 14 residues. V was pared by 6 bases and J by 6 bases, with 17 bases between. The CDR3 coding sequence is TGTGCCAGCAGCCCCTTTGACCGGGACAATGGCTACACCTTC. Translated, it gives CASSPFDRDNGYTF.

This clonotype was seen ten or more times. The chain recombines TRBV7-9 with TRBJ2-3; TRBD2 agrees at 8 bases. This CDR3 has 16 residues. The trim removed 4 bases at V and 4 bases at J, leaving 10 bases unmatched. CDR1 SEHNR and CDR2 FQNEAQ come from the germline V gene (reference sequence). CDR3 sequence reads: CASSSVAGRGPDTQYF. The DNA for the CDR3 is TGTGCCAGCAGCTCCGTAGCGGGAAGGGGCCCAGATACGCAGTATTTT. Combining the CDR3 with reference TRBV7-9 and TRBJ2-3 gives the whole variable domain DTGVSQNPRHKITKRGQNVTFRCDPISEHNRLYWYRQTLGQGPEFLTYFQNEAQLEKSRLLSDRFSAERPKGSFSTLEIQRTEQGDSAMYLCASSSVAGRGPDTQYFGPGTRLTVL.

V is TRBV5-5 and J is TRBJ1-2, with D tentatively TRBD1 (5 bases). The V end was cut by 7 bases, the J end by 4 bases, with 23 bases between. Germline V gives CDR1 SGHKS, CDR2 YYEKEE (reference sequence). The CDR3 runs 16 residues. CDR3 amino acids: CASPKGQGQWCYGYTF. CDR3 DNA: TGTGCCAGCCCCAAAGGGCAGGGCCAATGGTGCTATGGCTACACCTTC.

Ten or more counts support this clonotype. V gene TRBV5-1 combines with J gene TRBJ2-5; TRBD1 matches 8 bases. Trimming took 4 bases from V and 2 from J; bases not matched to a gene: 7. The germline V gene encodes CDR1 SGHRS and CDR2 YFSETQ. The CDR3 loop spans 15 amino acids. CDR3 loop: CASSETGTGQETQYF. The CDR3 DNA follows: TGCGCCAGCAGCGAAACCGGGACAGGTCAAGAGACCCAGTACTTC.

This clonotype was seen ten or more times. CDR3: CSARGWDAYEQYF. In DNA form, the CDR3 reads TGCAGTGCTAGAGGTTGGGACGCGTACGAGCAGTACTTC. This chain connects TRBV20-1 to TRBJ2-7, with D perhaps being TRBD1 or TRBD2 (5 bases each). Per germline, CDR1 DFQATT and CDR2 SNEGSKA (reference sequence). The CDR3 runs 13 residues. Trimming stripped 1 base from V and 4 bases from J, with 11 bases between.

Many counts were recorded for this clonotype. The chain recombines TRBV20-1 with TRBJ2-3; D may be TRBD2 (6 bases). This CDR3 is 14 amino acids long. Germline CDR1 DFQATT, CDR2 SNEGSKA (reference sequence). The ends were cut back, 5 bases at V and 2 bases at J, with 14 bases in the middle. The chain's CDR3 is CSAWDSTDTDTQYF. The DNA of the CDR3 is TGCAGTGCTTGGGACTCGACTGACACAGATACGCAGTATTTT.